This is a list of T cell receptor beta chains from one sample in a study of CD8 T cells in ankylosing spondylitis. Each CDR3 protein gets one entry after TCRdb re-called the 5' RACE reads with MiXCR. The sample carries about 240,000 distinct CDR3 sequences, about 24% recorded once. The sequenced sample consisted of blood, either unsorted or a sorted T cell fraction (not recorded which). These receptors originate from a male donor with ankylosing spondylitis or in good health (not recorded which). Each CDR3 is given with its conserved first and last residue. A D gene is named only where the DNA matches it firmly. The size entry is marked missing in some rows and otherwise reads once, few, many or a size class.

TRBD1,TRBV3-1,TRBJ2-1,few,CASSHSGTGGYNEQFF,TGTGCCAGCAGCCACTCCGGGACAGGGGGCTACAATGAGCAGTTCTTC
TRBD1,TRBV18,TRBJ1-2,NA,CASSPPGQGAYGYTF,TGTGCCAGCTCACCACCGGGACAGGGGGCTTATGGCTACACCTTC
TRBD2,TRBV20-1,TRBJ2-3,few,CSARGGMGSTDTQYF,TGCAGTGCTAGGGGAGGGATGGGAAGCACAGATACGCAGTATTTT
NA,TRBV18,TRBJ2-5,NA,CASSPGTLQETQYF,TGTGCCAGCTCACCAGGGACCCTCCAAGAGACCCAGTACTTC
TRBD2,TRBV7-9,TRBJ2-5,few,CASRIWGGRQETQYF,TGTGCCAGCAGAATCTGGGGGGGACGACAAGAGACCCAGTACTTC
NA,TRBV12-3/TRBV12-4,TRBJ2-5,NA,CASSSRGLETQYF,TGTGCCAGCAGTTCCCGAGGTTTGGAGACCCAGTACTTC
TRBD1,TRBV29-1,TRBJ2-1,many,CSAARQGLFNEQFF,TGCAGCGCGGCTAGACAGGGGTTATTTAATGAGCAGTTCTTC
NA,TRBV20-1,TRBJ2-5,many,CSATGLHQETQYF,TGCAGTGCAACGGGACTCCACCAAGAGACCCAGTACTTC
NA,TRBV4-2,TRBJ1-5,many,CASSQVGDGGWNQPQHF,TGTGCCAGCAGCCAAGTCGGAGATGGGGGTTGGAATCAGCCCCAGCATTTT
NA,TRBV15,TRBJ2-1,many,CATSRDPLGEQFF,TGTGCCACCAGCAGAGACCCCTTGGGTGAGCAGTTCTTC
TRBD1,TRBV20-1,TRBJ2-3,many,CSARYQTGTRSDTQYF,TGCAGTGCTAGATACCAGACAGGGACAAGGTCAGATACGCAGTATTTT
NA,TRBV28,TRBJ2-2,NA,CASSLRLETGELFF,TGTGCCAGCAGTTTGCGGCTGGAAACCGGGGAGCTGTTTTTT
NA,TRBV12-3/TRBV12-4,TRBJ1-4,many,CASTYDQSYEKLFF,TGTGCCAGCACTTACGACCAAAGTTATGAAAAACTGTTTTTT
NA,TRBV20-1,TRBJ2-1,NA,CSARDMGSSYNEQFF,TGCAGTGCTAGAGACATGGGGAGCTCCTACAATGAGCAGTTCTTC
NA,TRBV12-3/TRBV12-4,TRBJ1-2,NA,CASSPIARVNGYTF,TGTGCCAGCAGCCCGATCGCCAGGGTTAATGGCTACACCTTC
NA,TRBV6-5,TRBJ2-5,NA,CASSYLYRSGETQYF,TGTGCCAGCAGTTATCTCTATAGGAGTGGAGAGACCCAGTACTTC
TRBD2,TRBV19,TRBJ2-3,many,CASSLGLADTQYF,TGTGCCAGTAGTCTTGGACTAGCAGATACGCAGTATTTT
TRBD2,TRBV7-2,TRBJ2-2,NA,CASSGLAGIPTGELFF,TGTGCCAGCAGCGGACTAGCGGGGATTCCCACCGGGGAGCTGTTTTTT
TRBD2,TRBV20-1,TRBJ2-2,many,CSARDPTSGGTATGELFF,TGCAGTGCTAGAGACCCGACTAGCGGGGGTACGGCTACCGGGGAGCTGTTTTTT
NA,TRBV3-1,TRBJ2-5,NA,CASSQDRSAQYF,TGTGCCAGCAGCCAAGATAGAAGCGCCCAGTACTTC
NA,TRBV7-2,TRBJ2-1,NA,CASSPSSYNEEFF,TGTGCCAGCAGCCCGAGCTCCTACAATGAGGAGTTCTTC
TRBD1,TRBV10-3,TRBJ2-1,few,CAISDFAGQGYNEQFF,TGTGCCATCAGTGACTTTGCGGGACAGGGTTACAATGAGCAGTTCTTC
TRBD2,TRBV6-1,TRBJ2-7,few,CASNLAGTSSYEQYF,TGTGCCAGCAATCTAGCGGGGACGAGCTCCTACGAGCAGTACTTC
TRBD2,TRBV20-1,TRBJ2-5,many,CSATSGIEGETQYF,TGCAGTGCTACTAGCGGGATAGAGGGAGAGACCCAGTACTTC
NA,TRBV12-3/TRBV12-4,TRBJ1-1,few,CASSLRQNEAFF,TGTGCCAGCAGTCTCCGACAAAATGAAGCTTTCTTT
TRBD1,TRBV2,TRBJ2-2,many,CASSQQGEATGELFF,TGTGCCAGCAGCCAACAGGGGGAGGCCACCGGGGAGCTGTTTTTT
NA,TRBV6-1,TRBJ1-6,once,CASSPRGPQDNSPLHF,TGTGCCAGCAGTCCACGGGGTCCGCAGGATAATTCACCCCTCCACTTT
TRBD2,TRBV11-2,TRBJ2-1,many,CASSPRLAGLNEQFF,TGTGCCAGCAGCCCAAGACTAGCGGGGTTGAATGAGCAGTTCTTC
TRBD2,TRBV20-1,TRBJ2-3,NA,CSAREGRVASTDTQYF,TGCAGTGCTAGAGAAGGGAGGGTCGCTAGCACAGATACGCAGTATTTT
NA,TRBV15,TRBJ2-3,NA,CATSRVSTDTQYF,TGTGCCACCAGCAGAGTAAGCACAGATACGCAGTATTTT
NA,TRBV4-1,TRBJ1-1,many,CASSQVYILNTEAFF,TGCGCCAGCAGCCAAGTGTACATCCTGAACACTGAAGCTTTCTTT
TRBD2,TRBV6-7,TRBJ2-1,NA,CASSSLIRDSGAGDEQFF,TGTGCCAGCAGTTCCCTCATCCGTGATAGCGGGGCCGGGGATGAGCAGTTCTTC
NA,TRBV11-2,TRBJ2-3,NA,CASSFRGSEQYF,TGTGCCAGCAGCTTTCGGGGGTCGGAGCAGTATTTT
NA,TRBV5-1,TRBJ2-7,many,CASSLAPYEQYF,TGCGCCAGCAGCTTGGCCCCCTACGAGCAGTACTTC
NA,TRBV28,TRBJ2-7,NA,CASTPDSLEQYF,TGTGCCAGTACCCCGGACAGCCTCGAGCAGTACTTC
NA,TRBV30,TRBJ2-3,many,CAWSVQGLMADTQYF,TGTGCCTGGAGTGTTCAGGGGTTGATGGCAGATACGCAGTATTTT
NA,TRBV7-8,TRBJ1-2,many,CASSFLGRDYGYTF,TGTGCCAGCAGCTTCCTCGGCAGGGACTATGGCTACACCTTC
NA,TRBV29-1,TRBJ2-5,few,CSVQGGQGDQETQYF,TGCAGCGTCCAGGGGGGGCAGGGGGACCAAGAGACCCAGTACTTC
TRBD1,TRBV6-1,TRBJ1-1,many,CASSEARQGRSATEAFF,TGTGCCAGCAGTGAAGCGAGACAGGGGCGATCGGCCACTGAAGCTTTCTTT
NA,TRBV29-1,TRBJ1-1,many,CSVAKPWNTEAFF,TGCAGCGTTGCGAAACCTTGGAACACTGAAGCTTTCTTT
TRBD2,TRBV12-3/TRBV12-4,TRBJ2-1,many,CASLELAGGLLDEQFF,TGTGCCAGCCTAGAACTAGCGGGGGGGCTCCTGGATGAGCAGTTCTTC
NA,TRBV20-1,TRBJ2-2,NA,CSVPGLRPGELFF,TGCAGTGTCCCAGGGTTGCGCCCGGGGGAGCTGTTTTTT
NA,TRBV6-1,TRBJ2-7,NA,CASSLGARYEQYF,TGTGCCAGCAGTCTGGGGGCCCGCTACGAGCAGTACTTC
NA,TRBV25-1,TRBJ1-4,many,CASSEWEGGKLFF,TGTGCCAGCAGTGAATGGGAGGGAGGAAAACTGTTTTTT
NA,TRBV20-1,TRBJ2-2,NA,CSAQGGGGELFF,TGCAGTGCTCAGGGGGGCGGCGGGGAGCTGTTTTTT
NA,TRBV3-1,TRBJ2-5,NA,CASSRPEWETQYF,TGTGCCAGCAGCCGACCAGAATGGGAGACCCAGTACTTC
TRBD2,TRBV19,TRBJ2-1,many,CASSTLLAENYNEQFF,TGTGCCAGTAGTACCCTACTAGCGGAGAACTACAATGAGCAGTTCTTC
TRBD1,TRBV28,TRBJ2-5,many,CAIGQAQRAQYF,TGTGCTATAGGACAGGCCCAGAGGGCCCAGTACTTC
NA,TRBV10-1,TRBJ2-5,many,CASSPGQETQYF,TGCGCCAGCAGCCCCGGACAGGAGACCCAGTACTTC
TRBD1,TRBV27,TRBJ2-1,NA,CASRPPGQVSNNEQFF,TGTGCCAGCAGACCCCCGGGACAGGTTTCCAACAATGAGCAGTTCTTC
NA,TRBV20-1,TRBJ1-5,few,CSAHRSRRDQPQHF,TGCAGTGCGCACAGGTCCCGGAGAGATCAGCCCCAGCATTTT
TRBD1,TRBV12-3/TRBV12-4,TRBJ2-1,many,CASSPDRGSYNEQFF,TGTGCCAGCAGTCCGGACAGGGGGTCCTACAATGAGCAGTTCTTC
TRBD2,TRBV6-1,TRBJ2-7,many,CASSDSLAGTYEQYF,TGTGCCAGCAGTGACAGCTTAGCGGGGACCTACGAGCAGTACTTC